This T cell receptor (beta chain) appears in the sequencing data of a study of cytomegalovirus exposure and HLA in healthy donors. On this clone itself: No antigen is known for it.

Assay: immunoSEQ multiplex PCR; the TCRdb copy retains only in-frame clones and omits some. The profile covers 250,000 to 300,000 clones, with around 90% appearing a single time and under 0.45% taken by the ten largest. This CDR3 is built from 13 residues. Trimming stripped 8 bases from V and 0 bases from J, with 7 bases between. Germline CDR1 and CDR2: SNHLY and FYNNEI. The donors were members of the validation cohort comprising about 120 subjects, separate from the roughly 700-subject first cohort. Study conclusions and caveats: Listed as cytomegalovirus-associated were 164 TCR beta chains. Despite most TCR sequences being rare, some public TCRs occurred in many donors.

The rearrangement uses TRBV2 and TRBJ2-2; maybe TRBD1 (6 bases). This clonotype was obtained from a woman between 18 and 29 years old in good health and CMV-seronegative. The material sequenced was PBMCs. The CDR3 protein is CASGTTNTGELFF. The CDR3 DNA is TGTGCCAGCGGGACAACGAACACCGGGGAGCTGTTTTTT.